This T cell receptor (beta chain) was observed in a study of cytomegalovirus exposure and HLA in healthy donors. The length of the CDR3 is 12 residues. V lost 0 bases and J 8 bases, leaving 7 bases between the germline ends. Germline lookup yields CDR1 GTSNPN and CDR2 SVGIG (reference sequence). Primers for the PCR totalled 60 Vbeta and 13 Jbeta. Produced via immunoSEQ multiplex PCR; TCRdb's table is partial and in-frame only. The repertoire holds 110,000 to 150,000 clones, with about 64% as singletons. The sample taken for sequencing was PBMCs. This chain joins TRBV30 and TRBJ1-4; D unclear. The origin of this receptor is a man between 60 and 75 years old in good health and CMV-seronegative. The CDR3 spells CAWSVRGEKLFF. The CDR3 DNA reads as TGTGCCTGGAGTGTACGGGGAGAAAAACTGTTTTTT.